This TCR beta chain was profiled in a study of T cell repertoires in cytomegalovirus infection. Regarding the study as a whole: The cumulative frequency of public TCR beta families identified carriers of CMV plus the relevant HLA.

From germline, CDR1 is MNHNY and CDR2 SVGAGI (reference sequence). This CDR3 has 19 amino acids. V was trimmed by 1 base and J by 2 bases, leaving 22 bases between them. This clonotype was observed a handful of times. What it binds is not known. One entry per CDR3 protein results from TCRdb running MiXCR on the reads. The sample consists of 650,000 to 900,000 distinct CDR3 sequences, 25% to 30% of them appearing once. The rearrangement joins TRBV6-6 to TRBJ2-3; D possibly matches TRBD1 or TRBD2 (6 bases each). The sequence came from a human donor in good health (CMV status not recorded). Some clones in this sample may be carry-over from other donors' samples. The starting material was cultured CD8+ T cells from PBMCs, obtained from culture after CMV antigen stimulation. The chain's CDR3 is CASSYWPGGGTSVTDTQYF. DNA for the CDR3: TGTGCCAGCAGTTACTGGCCTGGAGGGGGGACCTCTGTCACAGATACGCAGTATTTT.